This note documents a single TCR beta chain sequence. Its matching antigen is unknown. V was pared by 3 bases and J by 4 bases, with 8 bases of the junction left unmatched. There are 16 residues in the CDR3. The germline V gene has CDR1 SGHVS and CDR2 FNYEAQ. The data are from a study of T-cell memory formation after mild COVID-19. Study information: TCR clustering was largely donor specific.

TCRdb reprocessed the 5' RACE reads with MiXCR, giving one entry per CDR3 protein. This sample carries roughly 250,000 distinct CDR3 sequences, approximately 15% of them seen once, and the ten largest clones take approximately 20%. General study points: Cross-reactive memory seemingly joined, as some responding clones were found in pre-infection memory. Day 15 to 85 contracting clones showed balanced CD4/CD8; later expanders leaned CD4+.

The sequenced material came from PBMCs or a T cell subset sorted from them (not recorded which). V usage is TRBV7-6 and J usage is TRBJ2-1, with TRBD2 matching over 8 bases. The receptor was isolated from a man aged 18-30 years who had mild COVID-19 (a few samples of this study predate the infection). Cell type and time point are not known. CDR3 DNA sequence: TGTGCCAGCAGCTTCCTACTAGCGGAATTATACAATGAGCAGTTCTTC. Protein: CASSFLLAELYNEQFF.